This T cell receptor beta chain was profiled in a study of cytomegalovirus exposure and HLA in healthy donors. Notes on the study in general: Indistinguishability led to the exclusion of some V segments, TRBV6-2 and TRBV6-3 included.

This PCR relied on a set of 60 Vbeta primers and 13 Jbeta primers. This table comes from immunoSEQ multiplex PCR, and its TCRdb copy is limited to in-frame clones, with some not included. The profile shows tens of thousands of clones, 75% to 80% of them singletons. The CDR3 totals 17 residues. The junction had 8 bases not matched to a gene; V was cut back by 2 bases and J by 0 bases. Germline CDR1 is SGHRS and CDR2 is YFSETQ. Remarks on this clone: Its antigen is unidentified.

Sequencing input: PBMCs. The sequence derives from a woman between 40 and 55 years old in good health and CMV-seropositive. V usage is TRBV5-1 and J usage is TRBJ2-1; 7 bases are shared with TRBD2. CDR3 nucleotide sequence: TGCGCCAGCAGCTTTGGCCTTACGGGAGGCTCCTACAATGAGCAGTTCTTC. This codes for CASSFGLTGGSYNEQFF.